These 30 T cell receptor beta chains share one sample of origin, sequenced in a study of PD-L1 blockade in urothelial cancer. Noted time point: pretreatment peripheral blood. The repertoire was sequenced with immunoSEQ multiplex PCR; TCRdb's copy has only in-frame clones and lacks some. The table lists 40,000 to 60,000 clones, more than 65% of them singletons, with about 10% in the top ten. The material sequenced was PBMCs, taken around atezolizumab (anti-PD-L1) treatment. These receptors came from an older man with urothelial cancer.

The chain links TRBV27 to TRBJ2-7; 9 nucleotides line up with TRBD2. Unmatched junction bases numbered 12, after V lost 8 bases and J lost 4 bases. Per germline, CDR1 MNHEY and CDR2 SMNVEV (reference sequence). This CDR3 is 15 amino acids long. Here the CDR3 reads CASSNRASGKYEQYF. The CDR3, as DNA: TGTGCCAGCTCAAACCGGGCTAGCGGGAAATACGAGCAGTACTTC.

The rearrangement uses TRBV14 and TRBJ1-4; a weak D match, TRBD1 (5 bases). CDR1 SGHDN and CDR2 FVKESK come from the germline V gene. This CDR3 comprises 13 residues. Between the trimmed V and J ends, which lost 4 bases and 10 bases, there was a span of 13 bases. The CDR3 loop is CASSLTTGLKLFF. The CDR3 DNA reads TGTGCCAGCAGCCTGACTACGGGACTAAAACTGTTTTTT. Full variable domain (missing parts from reference TRBV14 and TRBJ1-4): EAGVTQFPSHSVIEKGQTVTLRCDPISGHDNLYWYRRVMGKEIKFLLHFVKESKQDESGMPNNRFLAERTGGTYSTLKVQPAELEDSGVYFCASSLTTGLKLFFGSGTQLSVL.

This chain joins TRBV13 and TRBJ2-2; TRBD2 aligns across 14 bases. The junction had 6 bases not matched to a gene; V was cut back by 5 bases and J by 1 base. The CDR3 runs to 18 residues. Germline V gene sequence: CDR1 PRHDT, CDR2 FYEKMQ (reference sequence). The CDR3 loop reads CASSPIGLAGGNTGELFF. DNA for the CDR3: TGTGCCAGCAGCCCAATAGGACTAGCGGGAGGGAACACCGGGGAGCTGTTTTTT.

Of note for this clone: The same CDR3 can be traced to other DNA sequences in this sample. The V call is TRBV28, the J call TRBJ2-1, with D hard to call. The CDR3 contains 12 residues. Germline CDR1 and CDR2: MDHEN and SYDVKM. V lost 2 bases and J lost 4, with 3 bases in between. DNA of the CDR3: TGTGCCAGCAGTTTACTGTACAATGAGCAGTTCTTC. This sequence encodes CASSLLYNEQFF.

This clone was detected only a few times. The V call is TRBV18, the J call TRBJ1-2, with TRBD1 identical over 7 bases. V shed 3 bases and J 5 bases; nucleotides not matched to a gene: 9. The CDR3 runs to 15 residues. Germline CDR1 reads KGHSH; CDR2 reads LQKENI. DNA of the CDR3: TGTGCCAGCTCACCGATTAGAGAGGGGGCTTATGGCTACACCTTC. It specifies CASSPIREGAYGYTF.

The chain carries TRBV5-1 and TRBJ2-5; the D gene is possibly TRBD2 (6 bases). With 0 bases removed from V and 1 base from J, the gap between germline ends came to 10 bases. CDR3 length: 15 residues. Germline V lookup: CDR1 SGHRS, CDR2 YFSETQ. The CDR3 protein is CASSLGGGRQETQYF. CDR3 bases: TGCGCCAGCAGCTTGGGAGGAGGGCGCCAAGAGACCCAGTACTTC. The entire variable domain, with the rest obtained from reference TRBV5-1 and TRBJ2-5, is as follows: KAGVTQTPRYLIKTRGQQVTLSCSPISGHRSVSWYQQTPGQGLQFLFEYFSETQRNKGNFPGRFSGRQFSNSRSEMNVSTLELGDSALYLCASSLGGGRQETQYFGPGTRLLVL.

The chain couples TRBV28 to TRBJ1-2; TRBD1 aligns across 10 bases. Germline V gene data show CDR1 as MDHEN and CDR2 as SYDVKM. This CDR3 contains 14 residues. V gave up 8 bases and J gave up 4 bases; unmatched junction bases: 7. As DNA, the CDR3 is TGTGCCAGCGACAGGGGGCGTTTAATCTATGGCTACACCTTC. Protein product: CASDRGRLIYGYTF.

The chain recombines TRBV5-1 with TRBJ2-1; D uncertain. The CDR3 sequence is 16 residues long. V was shortened by 1 base and J by 4 bases, with 15 bases between the two germline ends. The germline V gene has CDR1 SGHRS and CDR2 YFSETQ. The CDR3 spells CASSLNGAGGYNEQFF. The CDR3 coding sequence is TGCGCCAGCAGCTTGAACGGAGCTGGTGGGTACAATGAGCAGTTCTTC.

With regard to this clone: One end of the junction does not line up with germline, which may come from a read error. The genes are TRBV18 and TRBJ2-5; 10 bases match TRBD2. CDR3 length equals 16 residues. The germline V gene encodes CDR1 KGHSH and CDR2 LQKENI. In DNA, the CDR3 is TGTGCCAGCTCACCACCGACGGGACTAGCGTCCGAGACCAAGTACTTC. It codes for CASSPPTGLASETKYF.

The chain employs TRBV6-1 and TRBJ2-7, with 7 bases aligning to TRBD2. This CDR3 region has 16 residues. CDR1 MNHNS and CDR2 SASEGT come from the germline V gene. V lost 1 base, J lost 3 bases, and 9 bases stayed unmatched. The CDR3 region is CASSEGLAASYYEQYF. The CDR3 region has the DNA TGTGCCAGCAGTGAAGGACTAGCCGCCTCCTACTACGAGCAGTACTTC.

This chain connects TRBV28 to TRBJ2-5; 8 bases match TRBD1. The CDR3 is 18 amino acids. Germline V CDR1 and CDR2: MDHEN, SYDVKM. Trimming cost V 5 bases and J 0 bases; bases outside gene matches: 14. The CDR3 sequence is CASSPQPQTGEYQETQYF. The CDR3 DNA reads TGTGCCAGCAGTCCCCAGCCCCAGACAGGGGAGTACCAAGAGACCCAGTACTTC.

The gene calls are TRBV28 and TRBJ2-7; tentative D call: TRBD1 (6 bases). Germline loops: CDR1 MDHEN, CDR2 SYDVKM. This CDR3 is 13 amino acids long. V was cut by 6 bases and J by 3 bases, with 12 bases left in between. CDR3 in DNA: TGTGCCAGCAGCAAAGGACAGTTCTACGAGCAGTACTTC. Translating it yields CASSKGQFYEQYF.

The CDR3 spells CASSLTGTGNYGYTF. The CDR3 DNA reads TGTGCCAGCAGCCTTACCGGGACAGGAAACTATGGCTACACCTTC. The chain employs TRBV5-5 and TRBJ1-2; TRBD1 matches at 8 bases. Germline V gives CDR1 SGHKS, CDR2 YYEKEE (reference sequence). With 4 bases clipped from V and 2 bases from J, the junction kept 7 bases outside the gene matches. This CDR3 is 15 amino acids long.

This clone was seen only once. This chain uses TRBV28 with TRBJ1-1, with D possibly matching TRBD1 (6 bases). The CDR3 extends over 16 amino acids. V was trimmed by 6 bases and J by 0 bases, leaving 17 bases between them. The V gene's germline CDR1 is MDHEN and CDR2 SYDVKM. The CDR3 spells CASSPHGGVLNTEAFF. The DNA of the CDR3 is TGTGCCAGCAGCCCTCATGGGGGCGTGCTGAACACTGAAGCTTTCTTT. The variable domain in full, completed from reference TRBV28 and TRBJ1-1, reads DVKVTQSSRYLVKRTGEKVFLECVQDMDHENMFWYRQDPGLGLRLIYFSYDVKMKEKGDIPEGYSVSREKKERFSLILESASTNQTSMYLCASSPHGGVLNTEAFFGQGTRLTVV.

The chain recombines TRBV5-4 with TRBJ1-2; TRBD1 aligns across 11 bases. Germline CDR1 reads SGHNT; CDR2 reads YYREEE (reference sequence). The CDR3 runs 14 residues. Trimming cost V 4 bases and J 2 bases; bases outside gene matches: 1. The CDR3 sequence: CASSGDRGNYGYTF. As DNA, the CDR3 is TGTGCCAGCAGCGGGGACAGGGGGAACTATGGCTACACCTTC.

The genes are TRBV10-1 and TRBJ2-4, with 9 bases matching TRBD2. Per the germline V gene, CDR1 is WNHNN and CDR2 is SYGVQD (reference sequence). The CDR3 totals 20 residues. Germline trimming cut 4 bases from V and 0 bases from J; bases unmatched to any gene: 16. CDR3 coding DNA: TGCGCCAGCAGTGGACTCTTTGGTCTAGCGGGAACACTAGCCAAAAACATTCAGTACTTC. The encoded protein is CASSGLFGLAGTLAKNIQYF.

J is TRBJ2-6 and V is TRBV18; 9 nucleotides match TRBD1. Germline assignment: CDR1 KGHSH and CDR2 LQKENI. There are 18 residues in the CDR3. V lost 0 bases, J lost 4 bases, and 7 bases stayed unmatched. CDR3: CASSPPGQGTKGANVLTF. The CDR3 DNA follows: TGTGCCAGCTCACCACCCGGACAGGGGACAAAAGGGGCCAACGTCCTGACTTTC.

This clone has a handful of counts. The V gene is TRBV7-8, the J gene TRBJ2-7; 7 positions match TRBD2. The J segment lost 3 bases and the V segment lost 1 base, leaving 0 bases of the junction unmatched. Germline V gene lookup returns CDR1 SGHVS and CDR2 FQNEAQ. The CDR3 sequence is 13 residues long. The CDR3 DNA sequence: TGTGCCAGCAGCTTAGGGGGGGGCTACGAGCAGTACTTC. This codes for CASSLGGGYEQYF.

This clone was observed once. The chain is built from TRBV6-5 and TRBJ1-2, with 8 bases aligning to TRBD1. The CDR3 has 14 amino acids. After removal of 5 bases from V and 4 bases from J, the junction contained 6 bases not matched to a gene. Germline V gives CDR1 MNHEY, CDR2 SVGAGI. The CDR3 nucleotides are TGTGCCAGCAGTATGGACAGGGCTGGCTATGGCTACACCTTC. Translated, it gives CASSMDRAGYGYTF.

The rearrangement links TRBV30 to TRBJ2-7; a possible D gene is TRBD1 (6 bases). V lost 2 bases to trimming and J lost 4 bases, with 15 bases between them. The CDR3 has 14 amino acids. The germline V gene has CDR1 GTSNPN and CDR2 SVGIG (reference sequence). The CDR3 nucleotides are TGTGCCTGGAGTATATCGGGCAGGGGATACGAGCAGTACTTC. It specifies CAWSISGRGYEQYF.

The chain uses TRBV13 and TRBJ2-5, with a possible D match to TRBD2 (5 bases). Germline V gives CDR1 PRHDT, CDR2 FYEKMQ (reference sequence). Deletions cut 5 bases from V and 4 bases from J, with 14 bases between. The CDR3 contains 14 residues. The CDR3 sequence is CASSHTRVGETQYF. DNA of the CDR3: TGTGCCAGCAGCCACACTAGGGTGGGAGAGACCCAGTACTTC.

V is TRBV6-5 and J is TRBJ2-7, with D hard to call. The V end was cut by 3 bases, the J end by 3 bases, with 6 bases between. CDR3 length equals 12 residues. Per germline, CDR1 MNHEY and CDR2 SVGAGI. CDR3 nucleotide sequence: TGTGCCAGCAGTTATAGGAGCTACGAGCAGTACTTC. It yields the protein CASSYRSYEQYF.

This rearrangement joins TRBV18 to TRBJ1-2; D may be TRBD1 (5 bases). The CDR3 loop spans 14 amino acids. Germline lookup yields CDR1 KGHSH and CDR2 LQKENI. The V end was cut by 3 bases, the J end by 2 bases, with 10 bases between. The CDR3 DNA reads TGTGCCAGCTCACCGTCGCGACAGAACTATGGCTACACCTTC. Amino acids: CASSPSRQNYGYTF. The whole variable domain, remainder taken from reference TRBV18 and TRBJ1-2, is NAGVMQNPRHLVRRRGQEARLRCSPMKGHSHVYWYRQLPEEGLKFMVYLQKENIIDESGMPKERFSAEFPKEGPSILRIQQVVRGDSAAYFCASSPSRQNYGYTFGSGTRLTVV.

In this sample, this clone turned up a few times. The J gene is TRBJ1-1, the V gene TRBV28; TRBD1 agrees at 9 bases. The J segment lost 1 base and the V segment lost 4 bases, leaving 4 bases of the junction unmatched. The CDR3 consists of 15 residues. Per germline, CDR1 MDHEN and CDR2 SYDVKM. This CDR3 is CASSSSGQGNTEAFF. The CDR3 bases are TGTGCCAGCAGTTCGTCGGGACAGGGGAACACTGAAGCTTTCTTT.

This clone appeared many times. The rearrangement joins TRBV5-1 to TRBJ1-5, with 7 bases aligning to TRBD1. V dropped 3 bases and J dropped 4; count of bases not matched to a gene: 4. From germline, CDR1 is SGHRS and CDR2 YFSETQ. The CDR3 runs to 14 residues. This chain's CDR3 is CASSSGQPNQPQHF. CDR3 coding DNA: TGCGCCAGCAGCTCGGGACAGCCAAATCAGCCCCAGCATTTT.

This clone appeared a few times. The genes are TRBV28 and TRBJ1-2, with 7 bases that match TRBD1. The CDR3 runs 15 residues. The ends lost 5 bases at V and 0 bases at J; junction bases unmatched: 6. Germline assignment: CDR1 MDHEN and CDR2 SYDVKM. The CDR3 here is CASSPGTASNYGYTF. CDR3 in DNA: TGTGCCAGCAGTCCGGGGACAGCGTCTAACTATGGCTACACCTTC.

This sequence joins TRBV27 and TRBJ2-2; no reliable D call. Trimming removed 6 bases at V and 7 bases at J, with 15 bases between. The CDR3 is 14 amino acids. Germline loops: CDR1 MNHEY, CDR2 SMNVEV (reference sequence). CDR3 in DNA: TGTGCCAGCAGACTGACACCCGGTGGCGGGGAGCTGTTTTTT. Its translation: CASRLTPGGGELFF.

The CDR3 region is CASSLSGEADTQYF. The CDR3 DNA is TGTGCCAGCAGCTTATCTGGCGAGGCAGATACGCAGTATTTT. This sequence joins TRBV7-9 and TRBJ2-3; D gene uncertain. The germline V gene has CDR1 SEHNR and CDR2 FQNEAQ (reference sequence). This CDR3 contains 14 residues. Trimming left V 2 bases short and J 4 bases short, with 10 bases between. Looking up the rest from reference TRBV7-9 and TRBJ2-3 gives the full variable domain: DTGVSQNPRHKITKRGQNVTFRCDPISEHNRLYWYRQTLGQGPEFLTYFQNEAQLEKSRLLSDRFSAERPKGSFSTLEIQRTEQGDSAMYLCASSLSGEADTQYFGPGTRLTVL.

This chain joins TRBV28 and TRBJ1-3; D is perhaps TRBD1 (6 bases). CDR1 MDHEN and CDR2 SYDVKM come from the germline V gene. With 6 bases removed from V and 3 bases from J, the gap between germline ends came to 15 bases. The CDR3 covers 15 residues. The CDR3 DNA sequence: TGTGCCAGCAGAAATCAGGGGTCGGGTGGAAACACCATATATTTT. Translation gives CASRNQGSGGNTIYF.

The chain employs TRBV6-1 and TRBJ1-2; D gene ambiguous. With 2 bases removed from V and 2 bases from J, the gap between germline ends came to 9 bases. The CDR3 sequence is 14 residues long. Germline CDR1 reads MNHNS; CDR2 reads SASEGT. Here the CDR3 DNA reads TGTGCCAGCAGTGAACTCCACTCGAACTATGGCTACACCTTC. Encoded protein: CASSELHSNYGYTF.